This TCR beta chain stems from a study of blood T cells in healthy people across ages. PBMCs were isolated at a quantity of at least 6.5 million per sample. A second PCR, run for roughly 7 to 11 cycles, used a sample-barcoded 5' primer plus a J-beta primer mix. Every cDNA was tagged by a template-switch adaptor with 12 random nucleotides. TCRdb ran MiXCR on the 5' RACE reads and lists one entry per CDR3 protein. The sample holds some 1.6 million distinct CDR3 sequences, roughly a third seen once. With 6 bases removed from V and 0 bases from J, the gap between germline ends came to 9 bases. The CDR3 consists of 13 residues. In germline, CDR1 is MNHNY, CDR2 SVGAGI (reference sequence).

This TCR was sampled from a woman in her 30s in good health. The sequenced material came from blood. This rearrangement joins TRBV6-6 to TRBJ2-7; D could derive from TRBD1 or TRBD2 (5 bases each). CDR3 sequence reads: CASRGDASYEQYF. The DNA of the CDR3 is TGTGCCAGCAGGGGGGACGCCTCCTACGAGCAGTACTTC.